This TCR beta chain was identified during a study of T cell changes during pregnancy in multiple sclerosis (dated by TCRdb to between 2018 and 2021). Broadly, across the study: The study looked at changes in the T cell repertoire across pregnancy in women with multiple sclerosis.

The library was produced with the immunoSEQ multiplex PCR assay. TCRdb took this table from immuneACCESS and kept in-frame rearrangements with V and J called. Such tables lack part of the clones; where checked against another copy, unresolved V genes explain under half of the gap, and the rest is unexplained. Counted in this sample were about 53,000 clones; about 88% of them appeared once. Of the sample, just over 3% is held by the ten largest clones. Comments on this clone: The antigen it binds to is not known. No base-level quality is on record; no much larger clone is a single base apart.

CDR1 and CDR2, looked up from the germline V gene, are SGDLS and YYNGEE. The CDR3 numbers 14 residues from cysteine through phenylalanine. Of the read, only the CDR3 DNA is kept; its 42 bases are in frame from base 1. Here the chain combines TRBV9 and TRBJ2-5; 8 middle bases align to TRBD1. The J call may be wrong; the DNA end is better matched by TRBJ2-7. The sequencing here drew on CD8+ T cells from peripheral blood mononuclear cells, taken before pregnancy. This TCR was recovered from a female donor with multiple sclerosis, enrolled in a pregnancy study. The CDR3 protein sequence reads: CASSPLDRVNEQYF. The bases are TGTGCCAGCAGCCCTTTGGACAGGGTTAACGAGCAGTACTTC.